This T cell receptor (beta chain) was profiled in a study of T cell responses to AZD1222 COVID-19 vaccine. Study-wide points: In all cases, repertoires were sampled only after the peak T cell response.

Generated by immunoSEQ multiplex PCR, the TCRdb table keeps only in-frame clones and is missing some. The sample yields 150,000 to 200,000 clones, around 93% seen once. This CDR3 comprises 11 residues. The V gene lost 3 bases and the J gene lost 9 bases, with 9 bases spanning the gap. Germline assignment: CDR1 SGDLS and CDR2 YYNGEE. With regard to this clone: The antigen remains undetermined.

The receptor's source is an adult who received the MenACWY meningococcal vaccine as a control. This sample comprised peripheral blood, obtained 28 days after the second dose of the MenACWY control vaccine. V and J are TRBV9 and TRBJ2-5; perhaps TRBD2 as D (5 bases). CDR3 region: CASSEAEAQYF. The CDR3 nucleotides read TGTGCCAGCAGCGAAGCGGAGGCCCAGTACTTC.